The rows below give T cell receptor beta chains drawn from one sample of a study of blood T cell repertoires in COVID-19. Here immunoSEQ multiplex PCR was the method, and the copy in TCRdb shows in-frame clones only, minus some. Of a few hundred thousand clones listed, approximately 84% are singletons. Source material: PBMCs or T cells enriched from blood (not recorded which). The origin of the receptors is a man aged 25-45 years who had recovered from COVID-19. CDR3s include the opening cysteine and the closing phenylalanine or tryptophan. D genes are given only for firm matches. Not all rows give a size; the values are once, few, many and, for expanded clones, a class.

abundance	j_gene	d_gene	v_gene	CDR3aa	CDR3nt
-	TRBJ2-1	TRBD2	TRBV5-1	CASSEETSGYNEQFF	TGCGCCAGCAGCGAGGAGACTAGCGGGTACAATGAGCAGTTCTTC
-	TRBJ1-1	-	TRBV12-3/TRBV12-4	CASNSRQNTEAFF	TGTGCCAGCAATTCGAGACAGAACACTGAAGCTTTCTTT
-	TRBJ1-5	-	TRBV18	CASSPDQLAGNQPQHF	TGTGCCAGCTCACCAGACCAACTTGCGGGCAATCAGCCCCAGCATTTT
-	TRBJ2-5	-	TRBV6-1	CASSGTIQGFYFRETQYF	TGTGCCAGCAGTGGGACAATACAGGGATTTTATTTTAGAGAGACCCAGTACTTC
-	TRBJ2-3	-	TRBV5-8	CASSPYSTDTQYF	TGTGCCAGCAGCCCCTATAGCACAGATACGCAGTATTTT
-	TRBJ1-6	TRBD1	TRBV10-3	CAIRPDRGNSPLHF	TGTGCCATCAGGCCAGACAGGGGTAATTCACCCCTCCACTTT
-	TRBJ2-1	-	TRBV28	CASSPLEIFYNEQFF	TGTGCCAGCAGTCCCCTGGAGATTTTCTACAATGAGCAGTTCTTC
-	TRBJ2-5	TRBD2	TRBV10-1	CASSDQREGVETQYF	TGCGCCAGCAGTGATCAGCGGGAGGGTGTCGAGACCCAGTACTTC
-	TRBJ2-1	-	TRBV7-9	CASTTAGSSYNEQFF	TGTGCCAGCACCACCGCGGGTAGCTCCTACAATGAGCAGTTCTTC
-	TRBJ1-3	TRBD1	TRBV3-1/TRBV3-2	CASSPLQGDYSGNTIYF	TGTGCCAGCAGCCCCCTACAGGGGGACTACTCTGGAAACACCATATATTTT
-	TRBJ2-1	TRBD2	TRBV10-2	CASSEAGLAVVNEQFF	TGCGCCAGCAGTGAGGCAGGACTAGCGGTTGTAAATGAGCAGTTCTTC
-	TRBJ1-2	-	TRBV24-1	CATSGLGADGYTF	TGTGCCACCAGTGGACTTGGGGCAGATGGCTACACCTTC
few	TRBJ2-2	TRBD1	TRBV11-2	CASSSGQGSAVTGELFF	TGTGCCAGCAGCTCCGGACAGGGGTCGGCAGTCACCGGGGAGCTGTTTTTT
-	TRBJ2-1	-	TRBV29-1	CSVWTVSEQFF	TGCAGCGTCTGGACAGTCAGTGAGCAGTTCTTC
-	TRBJ1-1	TRBD1	TRBV3-1/TRBV3-2	CASSENTGDEAFF	TGTGCCAGCAGCGAAAATACAGGGGATGAAGCTTTCTTT
-	TRBJ2-1	TRBD2	TRBV7-8	CASRATSGGPPSYNEQFF	TGTGCCAGCAGAGCGACTAGCGGGGGACCACCTTCCTACAATGAGCAGTTCTTC
once	TRBJ2-7	-	TRBV5-1	CASSPQGPTYEQYF	TGCGCCAGCAGCCCCCAGGGGCCGACCTACGAGCAGTACTTC
-	TRBJ1-6	-	TRBV5-5	CASSGGGGSPLHF	TGTGCCAGCAGCGGAGGGGGAGGGTCACCCCTCCACTTT
-	TRBJ2-7	TRBD1	TRBV11-2	CASSYGTGPAYEQYF	TGTGCCAGCAGCTACGGGACAGGGCCTGCCTACGAGCAGTACTTC
-	TRBJ1-2	TRBD1	TRBV2	CASHRGQGYGYTF	TGTGCCAGCCACAGGGGGCAGGGGTATGGCTACACCTTC
-	TRBJ1-2	TRBD1	TRBV5-1	CASSLDGQGANYGYTF	TGCGCCAGCAGCTTGGACGGACAGGGGGCTAACTATGGCTACACCTTC
once	TRBJ2-1	TRBD2	TRBV2	CASSTATSGENYNEQFF	TGTGCCAGCAGTACCGCTACTAGCGGGGAAAACTACAATGAGCAGTTCTTC
few	TRBJ1-2	-	TRBV3-1/TRBV3-2	CASSQDPPEAYGYTF	TGTGCCAGCAGCCAAGATCCGCCCGAAGCCTATGGCTACACCTTC
once	TRBJ2-3	TRBD1	TRBV5-5	CASSFLDRGTPITDTQYF	TGTGCCAGCAGCTTCCTTGACAGGGGTACTCCGATCACAGATACGCAGTATTTT
-	TRBJ1-2	-	TRBV11-2	CASSSQGNYGYTF	TGTGCCAGCAGCTCACAGGGAAACTATGGCTACACCTTC
-	TRBJ1-6	-	TRBV4-2	CASSQDWVEGNSPLHF	TGTGCCAGCAGCCAAGATTGGGTGGAGGGGAACTCACCCCTCCACTTT
-	TRBJ1-5	-	TRBV15	CATSREGDQPQHF	TGTGCCACCAGCAGAGAAGGGGATCAGCCCCAGCATTTT
-	TRBJ1-2	TRBD1	TRBV28	CASSFTGQAGGYTF	TGTGCCAGCAGTTTCACGGGACAGGCGGGGGGCTACACCTTC
-	TRBJ2-7	TRBD2	TRBV5-1	CASSAASGGAQEQYF	TGCGCCAGCAGCGCCGCTAGCGGGGGGGCCCAGGAGCAGTACTTC
-	TRBJ2-5	TRBD2	TRBV11-2	CASSLVAGGETQYF	TGTGCCAGCAGCTTAGTCGCGGGGGGTGAGACCCAGTACTTC
once	TRBJ1-5	TRBD1	TRBV19	CASKPGQGVVSNQPQHF	TGTGCCAGTAAACCGGGACAGGGTGTAGTGAGCAATCAGCCCCAGCATTTT
-	TRBJ2-1	-	TRBV5-4	CASTGQENEQFF	TGTGCCAGCACAGGGCAGGAGAATGAGCAGTTCTTC
-	TRBJ2-5	TRBD2	TRBV24-1	CATSGAGFGETQYF	TGTGCCACCAGTGGAGCGGGATTTGGAGAGACCCAGTACTTC
-	TRBJ1-3	-	TRBV18	CASSPEGHALSGNTIYF	TGTGCCAGCTCACCAGAGGGACATGCGCTCTCTGGAAACACCATATATTTT
-	TRBJ1-1	TRBD1	TRBV19	CASTRTGSYTEAFF	TGTGCCAGTACCCGGACAGGGTCTTACACTGAAGCTTTCTTT
-	TRBJ2-7	TRBD1	TRBV10-3	CAISFQQGHSYEQYF	TGTGCCATCAGTTTCCAACAGGGGCATTCCTACGAGCAGTACTTC
-	TRBJ1-5	-	TRBV18	CASSPTAGGNQPQHF	TGTGCCAGCTCACCAACCGCGGGGGGCAATCAGCCCCAGCATTTT
-	TRBJ1-1	-	TRBV3-1/TRBV3-2	CASSGRGTEAFF	TGTGCCAGCAGCGGAAGGGGTACTGAAGCTTTCTTT
once	TRBJ2-2	TRBD2	TRBV10-1	CASSRTSGANTGELFF	TGCGCCAGCAGCCGGACTAGCGGAGCGAACACCGGGGAGCTGTTTTTT
-	TRBJ1-4	-	TRBV2	CASSGTGISNEKLFF	TGTGCCAGCAGTGGTACAGGGATATCAAATGAAAAACTGTTTTTT
-	TRBJ1-1	-	TRBV12-3/TRBV12-4	CASSFIGKLKAFF	TGTGCCAGCAGTTTCATCGGGAAGTTGAAAGCTTTCTTT
-	TRBJ1-1	-	TRBV5-4	CASSFRNTEAFF	TGTGCCAGCAGCTTTAGGAACACTGAAGCTTTCTTT
-	TRBJ2-1	TRBD2	TRBV24-1	CATSGTSGSLNEQFF	TGTGCCACCAGTGGGACTAGCGGGAGTCTGAATGAGCAGTTCTTC
-	TRBJ2-7	TRBD1	TRBV4-2	CASRETGDEQYF	TGTGCCAGCAGAGAAACAGGGGACGAGCAGTACTTC
-	TRBJ1-6	-	TRBV29-1	CSARSGNSPLHF	TGCAGCGCTCGTTCAGGGAATTCACCCCTCCACTTT
-	TRBJ1-5	-	TRBV10-1	CASSEGGNQPQHF	TGCGCCAGCAGTGAAGGGGGCAATCAGCCCCAGCATTTT
few	TRBJ1-4	TRBD1	TRBV19	CASSLMTGGNNEKLFF	TGTGCCAGTAGTTTGATGACAGGGGGAAATAATGAAAAACTGTTTTTT
-	TRBJ2-7	-	TRBV7-4	CASPSGQGGREQYF	TGTGCCAGCCCCTCCGGGCAGGGGGGAAGAGAGCAGTACTTC
-	TRBJ2-7	TRBD2	TRBV20-1	CSASGLAGVFSYEQYF	TGCAGTGCTAGTGGACTAGCGGGGGTATTCTCCTACGAGCAGTACTTC
-	TRBJ2-5	TRBD2	TRBV9	CASSPRGLAGVETQYF	TGTGCCAGCAGCCCTCGCGGTCTAGCGGGAGTGGAGACCCAGTACTTC